This TCR beta chain was obtained from a study of monozygotic twins with inflammatory bowel disease (dated by TCRdb to the late 2010s). For context, the study as a whole: The complete study included approximately 30 monozygotic twin pairs: 19 IBD-discordant Danish pairs and nine German pairs, of which four were IBD-concordant and five were IBD-discordant. Each individual had, on average, about 151 000 unique TCRalpha sequences and 181 000 unique TCRbeta sequences available for analysis. Disease-associated traits were sought mainly through comparisons between IBD patients and their genetically identical healthy co-twins within discordant pairs.

As regards this clonotype: Its binding antigen is unknown.

A roughly 2.5 ml peripheral blood sample was drawn into PAXgene tubes per donor and stored at -80°C. Total RNA was isolated from whole blood with the PAXgene blood miRNA kit on an automated QIAcube, without T cell sorting. Peripheral blood from monozygotic twin pairs, either concordant or discordant for inflammatory bowel disease, underwent deep TCRalpha and TCRbeta repertoire profiling that used unique molecular barcoding. Smoking habits were recorded for all twin pairs, and each individual was classified as a current, former or never smoker. What the study reported, not specific to this receptor: Repertoire similarity did not differ between concordant and discordant twins, possibly due to limited statistical power. Because patients were on differing immunosuppressive treatments, the repertoires may have picked up extra background noise and inter-individual variability. No single strong signal or clonotype linked to IBD turned up in the results, so the idea that one exists was not supported. The analysis was unable to tell different T cell subtypes apart. Fewer clonotypes were shared with other individuals by IBD patients than by healthy twins, most markedly in patients showing signs of disease activity. Measured by the inverse Simpson index, TCRbeta repertoire diversity was lower in IBD patients than in their healthy co-twins.

CDR1 is given as LGHDT and CDR2 as YNNKEL, both from the germline V gene (reference sequence). The CDR3, from cysteine to phenylalanine, totals 12 residues. DNA for this receptor is not on file. To prepare the library, 5' RACE was applied. Preparation of each TCR library used roughly 3,300 ng of total RNA. cDNA was synthesized with SMARTScribe reverse transcriptase in eight separate reactions per sample. During cDNA synthesis, unique molecular identifiers containing a 6-nucleotide sample barcode were introduced by template switching. TCRalpha and TCRbeta cDNA was amplified in two nested PCRs of 16 and 9 cycles, and bead purification was carried out after each PCR. Before amplification, the cDNA was treated with uracil DNA-glycosylase and purified using the QIAquick PCR purification kit. In the second PCR, Illumina TruSeq-compatible adapters and sample-specific barcodes were added. TapeStation and Qubit were used to check library quality and concentration, and 5 to 6 ng of each library went into the pool. The pooled libraries were sequenced with 2 x 100 bp reads and custom sequencing primers on an Illumina HiSeq2500 single-index Rapid Run. As for how the authors treated the data: PCR and sequencing errors were corrected by UMI-based consensus assembly using MiGEC version 1.2.6. MiXCR version 2.1.1 was used to carry out V(D)J alignment, clonotype assembly and CDR3 extraction. To normalise gene usage, clonotype sharing and MAIT/NKT TCR abundance, the top 1000, 10 000 and 20 000 clonotypes in each sample were analysed. After downsampling to 27 000 UMIs, diversity was calculated as the inverse Simpson index using the vegan R package. Paired Mann-Whitney U tests were applied to discordant twin pairs, with Benjamini-Hochberg correction for multiple testing. TCRdb reprocessed the reads; each CDR3 protein sequence makes one entry, and DNA is unavailable. TCRdb assigned the V and J calls; the authors' analysis was not used. This sample's records show 150,000 to 200,000 distinct CDR3 sequences. The ten largest clones add up to roughly 2.3% of the sample.

The sample was blood. The receptor was derived from a human donor with ulcerative colitis or Crohn's disease, or a healthy co-twin of an affected twin (not recorded which). The chain uses TRBV3-1 and TRBJ2-7. CDR3 loop: CASSQEVYEQYF.